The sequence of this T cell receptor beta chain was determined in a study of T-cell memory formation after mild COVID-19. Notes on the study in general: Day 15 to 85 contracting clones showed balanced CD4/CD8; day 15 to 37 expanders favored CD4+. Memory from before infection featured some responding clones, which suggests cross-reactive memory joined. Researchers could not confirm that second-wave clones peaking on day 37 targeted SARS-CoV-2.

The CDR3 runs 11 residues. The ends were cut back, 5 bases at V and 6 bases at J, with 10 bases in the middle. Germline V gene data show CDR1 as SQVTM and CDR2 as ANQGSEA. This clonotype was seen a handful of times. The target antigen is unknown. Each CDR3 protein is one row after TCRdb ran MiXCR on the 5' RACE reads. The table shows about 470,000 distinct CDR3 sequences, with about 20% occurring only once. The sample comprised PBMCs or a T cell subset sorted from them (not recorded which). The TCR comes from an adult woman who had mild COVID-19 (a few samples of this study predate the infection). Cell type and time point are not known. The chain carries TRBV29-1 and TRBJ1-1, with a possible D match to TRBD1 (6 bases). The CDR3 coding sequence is TGCAGCGTTCCAAAGGGGGCTGAAGCTTTCTTT. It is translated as CSVPKGAEAFF. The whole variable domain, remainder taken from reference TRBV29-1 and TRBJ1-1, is SAVISQKPSRDICQRGTSLTIQCQVDSQVTMMFWYRQQPGQSLTLIATANQGSEATYESGFVIDKFPISRPNLTFSTLTVSNMSPEDSSIYLCSVPKGAEAFFGQGTRLTVV.